This passage covers 10 T cell receptor beta chains from one sample sequenced in a study of blood T cell repertoires in COVID-19. Only in-frame clones appear in the TCRdb table, and some are missing; sequencing was by immunoSEQ multiplex PCR. The top ten clones hold about an eighth of a sample with roughly 72,000 clones, around 80% of them seen once. Specimen: peripheral blood. These receptors all come from a woman at least 80 years old with acute or convalescent COVID-19.

This clone was seen only once. For the CDR3, the DNA is TGTGCCAGTAGCGTAGGACAGGGGACTAAGAACACTGAAGCTTTCTTT. Its translation: CASSVGQGTKNTEAFF. The V and J genes are TRBV19 and TRBJ1-1; 9 bases line up with TRBD1. Germline lookup yields CDR1 LNHDA and CDR2 SQIVND (reference sequence). The V and J ends lost 6 bases and 1 base, in that order; junction bases with no gene match: 9. The CDR3 is 16 amino acids.

The CDR3 region is CASSLGAGTYEQYF. The CDR3 nucleotides are TGTGCCAGCAGTTTAGGGGCGGGGACCTACGAGCAGTACTTC. The rearrangement uses TRBV27 and TRBJ2-7; tentative D call: TRBD2 (6 bases). V was pared by 2 bases and J by 2 bases, with 10 bases between. CDR1 is MNHEY, CDR2 SMNVEV, per germline (reference sequence). The CDR3 is 14 residues long.

The chain joins TRBV7-9 to TRBJ2-1; TRBD2 aligns across 8 bases. Trimming cost V 5 bases and J 8 bases; bases outside gene matches: 11. The CDR3 consists of 15 residues. The germline V gene encodes CDR1 SEHNR and CDR2 FQNEAQ (reference sequence). Here the CDR3 reads CASSPKTREGDEQFF. The CDR3 DNA follows: TGTGCCAGCAGCCCAAAGACTCGGGAGGGCGATGAGCAGTTCTTC.

The chain is built from TRBV10-3 and TRBJ2-3; a weak D match, TRBD2 (6 bases). The V gene lost 2 bases and the J gene lost 3 bases, with 12 bases spanning the gap. The CDR3 is 15 residues long. Germline CDR1 and CDR2: ENHRY and SYGVKD. The CDR3 protein is CAISEARGTTDTQYF. Written as DNA, the CDR3 is TGTGCCATCAGTGAGGCGCGCGGGACTACAGATACGCAGTATTTT.

The rearrangement joins TRBV2 to TRBJ2-7; D may be TRBD2 (6 bases). CDR1 SNHLY and CDR2 FYNNEI come from the germline V gene. CDR3 size: 15 residues. Deletions cut 4 bases from V and 6 bases from J, with 19 bases between. The CDR3 reads CASSAVGEARREQYF. The CDR3, as DNA: TGTGCCAGCAGTGCTGTAGGGGAGGCTAGACGCGAGCAGTACTTC.

V and J are TRBV4-1 and TRBJ2-1; TRBD2 aligns across 7 bases. Germline lookup yields CDR1 MGHRA and CDR2 YSYEKL. The J segment lost 0 bases and the V segment lost 3 bases, leaving 2 bases of the junction unmatched. This CDR3 contains 15 residues. The CDR3 nucleotides read TGCGCCAGCAGCCACGGGAGGCCCTCCTACAATGAGCAGTTCTTC. Translating it yields CASSHGRPSYNEQFF.

This chain connects TRBV15 to TRBJ2-3, with unresolved D. The CDR3 is 13 amino acids. Germline V gene data show CDR1 as LNHNV and CDR2 as YYDKDF (reference sequence). Trimming shortened V by 2 bases and J by 2 bases, and 5 bases separated the two germline ends. The chain's CDR3 is CATSRPTTDTQYF. The CDR3 DNA reads as TGTGCCACCAGCAGACCTACCACAGATACGCAGTATTTT.

The chain has TRBV12-5 and TRBJ2-1, with 11 bases aligning to TRBD2. Per the germline V gene, CDR1 is LGHNT and CDR2 is FRNRAP. The CDR3 runs to 15 residues. V was clipped by 3 bases and J by 6 bases; unmatched bases: 4. This CDR3 reads CASGFGSGRANEQFF. In DNA, the CDR3 is TGTGCTAGTGGTTTTGGTAGCGGGAGGGCCAATGAGCAGTTCTTC.

This chain joins TRBV5-1 and TRBJ1-3; 8 nucleotides match TRBD1. CDR1 SGHRS and CDR2 YFSETQ come from the germline V gene. The CDR3 covers 16 residues. Trimming removed 4 bases from V and 1 base from J; junction bases left unmatched: 7. The CDR3 DNA is TGCGCCAGCAGCGGGCGGACAGGGCGGTCTGGAAACACCATATATTTT. This encodes CASSGRTGRSGNTIYF.

The chain is built from TRBV5-4 and TRBJ2-1; 7 bases match TRBD2. Trimming cost V 4 bases and J 0 bases; bases outside gene matches: 10. Germline CDR1 SGHNT, CDR2 YYREEE (reference sequence). This CDR3 is 17 amino acids long. CDR3 loop: CASSGGVGTPSYNEQFF. The CDR3 coding sequence is TGTGCCAGCAGCGGGGGGGTGGGTACCCCCTCCTACAATGAGCAGTTCTTC.